This T cell receptor beta chain derives from a study of T cells after yellow fever vaccination. Turning to the study itself: SMART-Seq v4 Ultra Low Input handled preparation of low-cell-number fractions. General study results and limits: Some clonotypes, a small share, were shared between CD4 and CD8 compartments. The study found a weaker secondary response that peaked faster, day 5 versus 15.

For TCR, cDNA came from 5'RACE template switching, which added a universal primer site and UMIs. TCRdb used MiXCR to reprocess the 5' RACE reads, holding one entry per CDR3 protein. The top ten clones hold 18% of a sample with 350,000 to 450,000 distinct CDR3 sequences, 18% of them seen once. This clonotype has just a few counts. What it binds is not known. Sample: PBMCs, taken before the yellow fever booster vaccination. The clonotype originates from a man aged 18 to 30 who received the YFV17D yellow fever vaccine.

CDR3 protein: CASSFLGTGGEETQYF. DNA for the CDR3: TGTGCCAGCAGCTTTTTAGGGACAGGGGGCGAAGAGACCCAGTACTTC. The chain is built from TRBV7-9 and TRBJ2-5; 12 positions match TRBD1. The CDR3 extends over 16 amino acids. Germline V gene data show CDR1 as SEHNR and CDR2 as FQNEAQ (reference sequence). Trimming removed 3 bases from V and 3 bases from J; junction bases left unmatched: 5.